This T cell receptor beta chain was identified during a study of long-term antiretroviral therapy in people with HIV. There are 15 residues in the CDR3. The V end lost 0 bases, the J end lost 0 bases, and 8 bases lay between the germline ends. CDR1 is SGHRS, CDR2 YFSETQ, per germline. Until DNA extraction, the samples held between about 1-10 million cryopreserved PBMC. At survey level, the immunoSEQ assay was run in its v3.0 version. Assay: immunoSEQ multiplex PCR; the TCRdb copy retains only in-frame clones and omits some. The sample includes 21,000 or so clones, approximately 87% seen only once; the top ten take 3.3%.

This chain links TRBV5-1 with TRBJ2-3; D gene ambiguous. Sequencing used unsorted PBMCs, obtained about 2.7 years after starting antiretroviral therapy. The TCR sequence derives from a woman in her fifties or sixties with HIV. CDR3 sequence reads: CASSLDSTSTDTQYF. CDR3 nucleotides: TGCGCCAGCAGCTTGGACTCCACCAGCACAGATACGCAGTATTTT.